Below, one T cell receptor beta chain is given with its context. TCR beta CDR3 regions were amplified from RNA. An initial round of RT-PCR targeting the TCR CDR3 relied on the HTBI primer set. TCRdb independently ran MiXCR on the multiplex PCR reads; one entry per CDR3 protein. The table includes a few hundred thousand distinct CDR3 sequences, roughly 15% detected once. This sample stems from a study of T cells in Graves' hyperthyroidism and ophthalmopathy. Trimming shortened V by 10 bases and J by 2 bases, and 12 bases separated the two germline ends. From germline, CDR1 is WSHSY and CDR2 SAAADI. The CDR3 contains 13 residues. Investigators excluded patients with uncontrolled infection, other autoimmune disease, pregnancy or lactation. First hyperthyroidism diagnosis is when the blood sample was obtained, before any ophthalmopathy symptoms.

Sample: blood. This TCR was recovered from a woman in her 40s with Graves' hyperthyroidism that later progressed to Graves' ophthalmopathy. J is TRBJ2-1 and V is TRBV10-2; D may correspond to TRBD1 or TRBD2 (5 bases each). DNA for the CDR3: TGCGCCACCGGGGCACAAGCCTACAATGAGCAGTTCTTC. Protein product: CATGAQAYNEQFF.